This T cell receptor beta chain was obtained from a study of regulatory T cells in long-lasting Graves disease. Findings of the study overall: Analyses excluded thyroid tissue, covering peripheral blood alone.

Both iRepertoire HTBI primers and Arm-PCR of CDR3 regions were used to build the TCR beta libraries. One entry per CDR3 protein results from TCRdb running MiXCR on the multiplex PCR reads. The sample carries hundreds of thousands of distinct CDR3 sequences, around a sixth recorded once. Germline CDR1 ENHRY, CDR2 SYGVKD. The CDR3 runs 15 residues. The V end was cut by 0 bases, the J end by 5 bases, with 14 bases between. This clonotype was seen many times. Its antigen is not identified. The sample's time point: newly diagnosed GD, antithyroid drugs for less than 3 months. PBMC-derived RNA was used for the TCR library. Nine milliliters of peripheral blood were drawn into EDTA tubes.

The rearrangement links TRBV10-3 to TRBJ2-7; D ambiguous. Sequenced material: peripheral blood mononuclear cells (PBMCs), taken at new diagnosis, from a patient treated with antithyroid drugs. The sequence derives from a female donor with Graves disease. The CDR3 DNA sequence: TGTGCCATCAGTGAGTCTTTGGGCAGGTCGGACGAGCAGTACTTC. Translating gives CAISESLGRSDEQYF.